This TCR beta chain was identified during a study of cytomegalovirus exposure and HLA in healthy donors. The primer mix had 60 Vbeta and 13 Jbeta primers. Method: immunoSEQ multiplex PCR; TCRdb's copy keeps in-frame clones and lacks some. This sample carries around 140,000 clones, 60% to 85% of them seen once, and the ten largest clones take around 1.9%. This clone appeared once. What it binds is not known. The V gene lost 1 base and the J gene lost 9 bases, with 8 bases spanning the gap. Germline V CDR1 and CDR2: SGHAT, FQNNGV. There are 12 residues in the CDR3. Study observations and caveats: Earlier analysis looked at TCR beta V segments, and most were productive about 90% or about 30% of the time. When analyzed later, the rates of TCR association showed variation by HLA locus, with DRB1 the most and HLA-C the fewest. In the analysis, some V segments, TRBV6-2 and TRBV6-3 included, were excluded as indistinguishable.

Sequenced material: PBMCs. The receptor was derived from a man aged 40-55 years in good health and CMV-seronegative. The rearrangement joins TRBV11-2 to TRBJ2-3, with D perhaps matching TRBD1 (6 bases). For the CDR3, the DNA is TGTGCCAGCAGCTTAGGTCAGGGGACGCAGTATTTT. Its translation: CASSLGQGTQYF.